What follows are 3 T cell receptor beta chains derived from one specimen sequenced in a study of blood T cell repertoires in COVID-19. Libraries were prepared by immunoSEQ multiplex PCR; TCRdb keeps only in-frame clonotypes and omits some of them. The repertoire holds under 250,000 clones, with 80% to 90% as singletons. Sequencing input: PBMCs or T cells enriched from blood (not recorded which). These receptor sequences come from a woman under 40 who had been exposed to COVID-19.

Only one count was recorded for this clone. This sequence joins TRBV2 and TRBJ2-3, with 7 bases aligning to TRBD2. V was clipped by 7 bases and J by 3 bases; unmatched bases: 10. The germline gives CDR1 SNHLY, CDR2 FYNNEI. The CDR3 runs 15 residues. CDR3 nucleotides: TGTGCCAGCACCGGTGGCGGGAGTGTAACAGATACGCAGTATTTT. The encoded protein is CASTGGGSVTDTQYF.

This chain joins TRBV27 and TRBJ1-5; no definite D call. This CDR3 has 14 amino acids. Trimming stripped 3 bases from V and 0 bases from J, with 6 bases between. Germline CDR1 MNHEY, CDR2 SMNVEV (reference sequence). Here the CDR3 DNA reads TGTGCCAGCAGTTTTTATTATAGCAATCAGCCCCAGCATTTT. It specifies CASSFYYSNQPQHF.

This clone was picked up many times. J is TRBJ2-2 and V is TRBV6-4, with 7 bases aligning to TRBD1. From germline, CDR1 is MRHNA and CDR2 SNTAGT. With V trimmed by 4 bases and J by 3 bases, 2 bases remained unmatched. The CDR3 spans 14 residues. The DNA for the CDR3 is TGTGCCAGCAGTGGCGACAGGGACACCGGGGAGCTGTTTTTT. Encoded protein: CASSGDRDTGELFF.